This T cell receptor (beta chain) is drawn from a study of T-cell reconstitution after alpha-beta-depleted transplantation in children. Study findings and constraints: Diversity and T-cell counts at one year after transplant derived mostly from new T cells. By about two months after transplant, alpha-beta T cells reportedly arose from several hundred graft clones that had expanded.

Preparation of the TCRbeta library was carried out with unique molecular identifiers. TCRdb reanalysed the PCR reads using MiXCR and keeps one entry per CDR3 protein. The top ten hold 0.79% of the sample, which has roughly 670,000 distinct CDR3 sequences, around 13% seen once. This clonotype was seen only a few times. The target antigen is unknown. The CDR3 has 16 residues. The V and J ends lost 0 bases and 7 bases, in that order; junction bases with no gene match: 10. The germline V gene has CDR1 SGHRS and CDR2 YFSETQ. The material was PBMCs, obtained before TCRalphabeta/CD19-depleted stem cell transplant. V and J are TRBV5-1 and TRBJ1-2, with TRBD1 matching over 9 bases. This TCR came from a girl aged 2-10 years with congenital amegakaryocytic thrombocytopenia, due to receive a stem cell transplant. The CDR3 spells CASSLDGTGGDRGYTF. The CDR3 DNA is TGCGCCAGCAGCTTGGACGGCACAGGGGGCGACCGTGGCTACACCTTC.